Listed below are T cell receptor beta chains from one sample, sequenced in a study of CD8+ T cells in alopecia areata. The data were produced by immunoSEQ multiplex PCR, yet TCRdb's version contains in-frame clones alone and is incomplete. In the table there are more than 110,000 clones, roughly 61% of which are singletons. The sequences come from CD4+ T cells sorted from blood, collected at week 0. These receptors all stem from a human donor with alopecia areata. CDR3s include the opening cysteine and the closing phenylalanine or tryptophan. D genes are given only for firm matches. Expanded clones get a size class; other rows say once, few or many, or leave the size out.

>TRBJ2-6|NA|TRBV4-3|few
TGCGCCAGCAGCCAGAGTGGTGCTGGGGCCAACGTCCTGACTTTC
CASSQSGAGANVLTF
>TRBJ2-2|NA|TRBV5-1|NA
TGCGCCAGCAGCTTGGGAGCGCGCGGGGAGCTGTTTTTT
CASSLGARGELFF
>TRBJ2-7|NA|TRBV7-9|few
TGTGCCAGCAGCCTTGAGGTCTACGAGCAGTACTTC
CASSLEVYEQYF
>TRBJ1-6|NA|TRBV7-2|NA
TGTGCCAGCAGCCCCGTTACTAATTCACCCCTCCACTTT
CASSPVTNSPLHF
>TRBJ1-6|TRBD1|TRBV10-3|NA
TGTGCCATCAGTGAGAGGGGACAGGGTGGTTCACCCCTCCACTTT
CAISERGQGGSPLHF
>TRBJ1-3|NA|TRBV4-2|NA
TGTGCCAGCAGCCAAGATCCATGGGGCTCTGGAAACACCATATATTTT
CASSQDPWGSGNTIYF
>TRBJ2-7|NA|TRBV9|NA
TGTGCCAGCAGCTCTCCCCATGGGGAGAGGTACTTC
CASSSPHGERYF
>TRBJ2-5|NA|TRBV5-1|NA
TGCGCCAGCAGCGGTGGGCAGCCACAAGAGACCCAGTACTTC
CASSGGQPQETQYF
>TRBJ2-1|NA|TRBV30|NA
TGTGCCTGGAGTAACCCCAATGAGCAGTTCTTC
CAWSNPNEQFF
>TRBJ2-5|NA|TRBV7-2|few
TGTGCCAGCAGCCAAACTCCGGCGGAGACCCAGTACTTC
CASSQTPAETQYF
>TRBJ1-5|NA|TRBV7-2|NA
TGTGCCAGCAGCTTAGGGGGGGCGCGGGGTCAGCCCCAGCATTTT
CASSLGGARGQPQHF
>TRBJ2-5|TRBD1|TRBV25-1|NA
TGTGCCAGCAGTGAGGACAGGGGGCGAGAGACCCAGTACTTC
CASSEDRGRETQYF
>TRBJ2-5|NA|TRBV10-3|NA
TGTGCCATCAGGAGGGACGTTCAGGAGACCCAGTACTTC
CAIRRDVQETQYF
>TRBJ2-1|TRBD2|TRBV7-3|NA
TGTGCCAGCAGCATCGATAGCGGGGGGGCCCGCAATGAGCAGTTCTTC
CASSIDSGGARNEQFF
>TRBJ2-1|NA|TRBV9|few
TGTGCCAGCAGCGTTACCCGCAATGAGCAGTTCTTC
CASSVTRNEQFF
>TRBJ1-4|NA|TRBV2|NA
TGTGCCAGCATCCGGGAGGATAATGAAAAACTGTTTTTT
CASIREDNEKLFF
>TRBJ1-6|TRBD1|TRBV6-5|few
TGTGCCAGCAGTTACCTCGACAGGGGGAATTCACCCCTCCACTTT
CASSYLDRGNSPLHF
>TRBJ2-3|NA|TRBV6-5|NA
TGTGCCAGCAGTTACTCGCGGGGTTGGGATACGCAGTATTTT
CASSYSRGWDTQYF
>TRBJ2-1|TRBD2|TRBV27|few
TGTGCCAGCAGGCGAACGGCGGGGGGGCAGTACAATGAGCAGTTCTTC
CASRRTAGGQYNEQFF
>TRBJ1-1|NA|TRBV5-6|NA
TGTGCCAGCAGCTTACAGGGCAGTTTGGCTTTCTTT
CASSLQGSLAFF
>TRBJ2-1|TRBD1|TRBV7-2|many
TGTGCCAGCAGGTTACAGGGGATTGAGCAGTTCTTC
CASRLQGIEQFF
>TRBJ1-2|NA|TRBV7-3|NA
TGTGCCAGCAGCCCATACGCTGGCTATGGCTACACCTTC
CASSPYAGYGYTF
>TRBJ2-5|NA|TRBV14|NA
TGTGCCAGCAGCCAACTTACAGGGCCGGGAGAGACCCAGTACTTC
CASSQLTGPGETQYF
>TRBJ2-7|TRBD1|TRBV7-6|NA
TGTGCCAGCAGCCCACTACCGGGACAGGGGGGCTACGAGCAGTACTTC
CASSPLPGQGGYEQYF
>TRBJ2-6|NA|TRBV5-1|few
TGCGCCATCTCGGACGGGAACTCTGGGGCCAACGTCCTGACTTTC
CAISDGNSGANVLTF
>TRBJ1-1|TRBD1|TRBV7-3|once
TGTGCCAGCAGCACTAGACAGGGAAAAGCTTTCTTT
CASSTRQGKAFF
>TRBJ2-5|NA|TRBV29-1|NA
TGCAGCACTAGGGGAGAAGAGACCCAGTACTTC
CSTRGEETQYF
>TRBJ1-5|TRBD1|TRBV27|once
TGTGCCAGCAGTTCGACCGGGACAGGGCCTAATCAGCCCCAGCATTTT
CASSSTGTGPNQPQHF
>TRBJ2-7|NA|TRBV19|NA
TGTGCCAGTAGTCCCCTTGACGGAAGATCCCGGTACGAGCAGTACTTC
CASSPLDGRSRYEQYF
>TRBJ1-1|NA|TRBV25-1|few
TGTGCCAGCAGTGAATTAGCGGGGGCGGCAGGAAGAGCTTTCTTT
CASSELAGAAGRAFF
>TRBJ2-5|NA|TRBV2|NA
TGTGCCAGCAGTGTTCAGGAGGTCGGGACCCAGTACTTC
CASSVQEVGTQYF
>TRBJ2-3|NA|TRBV29-1|NA
TGCAGCGTTGAAGGGGTTAGCGGTCCAGATACGCAGTATTTT
CSVEGVSGPDTQYF
>TRBJ2-7|NA|TRBV7-9|few
TGTGCCAGCAGCCCTACGGGCTACGAGCAGTACTTC
CASSPTGYEQYF
>TRBJ1-1|NA|TRBV29-1|few
TGCAGCGTTGAAGATAATGGGGGATACACTGAAGCTTTCTTT
CSVEDNGGYTEAFF
>TRBJ2-5|TRBD1|TRBV6-5|NA
TGTGCCAGCAGGACCGGGACAGGGTTCCCAGAGACCCAGTACTTC
CASRTGTGFPETQYF
>TRBJ1-1|TRBD1|TRBV25-1|NA
TGTGCCAGCAGTGAATACAGGGGGGGCACTGAAGCTTTCTTT
CASSEYRGGTEAFF
>TRBJ2-7|TRBD2|TRBV11-2|few
TGTGCCAGCAGCTTAGTGGGCGGGGGGATGTTACCCGAGCAGTACTTC
CASSLVGGGMLPEQYF
>TRBJ2-3|TRBD2|TRBV5-4|NA
TGTGCCAGCAGCTTTCGTTTCAGCGGGGGGGGAGATACGCAGTATTTT
CASSFRFSGGGDTQYF
>TRBJ2-5|TRBD2|TRBV23-1|few
TGCGCCAGCAGCGATTCTAGCGGGGACTGCCAAGAGACCCAGTACTTC
CASSDSSGDCQETQYF
>TRBJ2-2|NA|TRBV5-1|NA
TGCGCCAGCAGCCCGGGGACATTCACGAACACCGGGGAGCTGTTTTTT
CASSPGTFTNTGELFF
>TRBJ2-3|NA|TRBV19|few
TGTGCCAGTAGCTCCCCACAGCGGGCTGGCGGGGATACGCAGTATTTT
CASSSPQRAGGDTQYF
>TRBJ2-1|NA|TRBV2|few
TGTGCCAGCAGTGGATTGCGGGCGCAGAATGAGCAGTTCTTC
CASSGLRAQNEQFF
>TRBJ2-7|TRBD2|TRBV5-4|NA
TGTGCCAGCAGCCGGGCAGGGACTAACGAGCAGTACTTC
CASSRAGTNEQYF
>TRBJ1-3|NA|TRBV7-9|few
TGTGCCAGCAGCTTGGACGGAGGAAACACCATATATTTT
CASSLDGGNTIYF
>TRBJ1-2|TRBD1|TRBV30|NA
TGTGCCTGGAGTGTAGGGTGGACAGGGGGCGCTTCAGATGGCTACACCTTC
CAWSVGWTGGASDGYTF
>TRBJ2-2|TRBD2|TRBV5-4|NA
TGTGCCAGCAGCCCCCTGACTAGCGGGGCGTCAAGAACCGGGGAGCTGTTTTTT
CASSPLTSGASRTGELFF
>TRBJ1-6|TRBD1|TRBV27|NA
TGTGCCAGCAGTTTAAGTGGGACAGTGAATTCACCCCTCCACTTT
CASSLSGTVNSPLHF
>TRBJ2-7|NA|TRBV7-9|NA
TGTGCCAGCAGCACGGACCCTCTCTACGAGCAGTACTTC
CASSTDPLYEQYF
>TRBJ2-3|TRBD2|TRBV29-1|NA
TGCAGCGGAGGACTAGCGGGCGCCGGATCGCAGTATTTT
CSGGLAGAGSQYF
>TRBJ2-5|TRBD2|TRBV2|NA
TGTGCCAGCAGTGAAGCACCCGGGACTAGCAGGGTGACCCAGTACTTC
CASSEAPGTSRVTQYF
>TRBJ1-2|TRBD1|TRBV7-2|few
TGTGCCAGCAGCACACGACAGGGAAACTATGGCTACACCTTC
CASSTRQGNYGYTF
>TRBJ2-5|TRBD1|TRBV6-5|NA
TGTGCCAGCAGTACCCGGACAGGGGGCGAAGAGACCCAGTACTTC
CASSTRTGGEETQYF
>TRBJ2-7|NA|TRBV4-2|few
TGTGCCAGCAGCCAAGAGACCTCCTACGAGCAGTACTTC
CASSQETSYEQYF
>TRBJ1-1|TRBD1|TRBV29-1|many
TGCAGCGTTGAAGGAGGGGACAGCAATCCTTTCTTT
CSVEGGDSNPFF
>TRBJ2-5|TRBD2|TRBV7-2|few
TGTGCCAGCAGCTTAGCGACTAGCGGGGGTCAGGAGACCCAGTACTTC
CASSLATSGGQETQYF
>TRBJ2-5|NA|TRBV9|NA
TGTGCCAGCAGCGTAGACGGGGGGCTCGGAGAGACCCAGTACTTC
CASSVDGGLGETQYF
>TRBJ2-7|NA|TRBV2|NA
TGTGCCAGCAGTGAAGAAAGGCCAGCAATCTACGAGCAGTACTTC
CASSEERPAIYEQYF
>TRBJ1-2|NA|TRBV15|NA
TGTGCCACCAGCAGAGTAGGAGGATATGGCTACACCTTC
CATSRVGGYGYTF